Each of the 30 T cell receptor beta chains below was sequenced from the same sample in a study of T cells in Graves' hyperthyroidism and ophthalmopathy. It was RNA transcripts that yielded the amplified TCR beta CDR3 regions. First-round RT-PCR of the TCR CDR3 relied on the HTBI primer set. TCRdb re-called the multiplex PCR reads with MiXCR, one entry per CDR3 protein. This sample carries hundreds of thousands of distinct CDR3 sequences, less than 45% of them seen once, and the ten largest clones take more than 7%. Sequenced material: peripheral blood or thyroid tissue (not recorded which). The receptors were gathered from an adult man with Graves' disease, either hyperthyroidism or ophthalmopathy (not recorded which).

This clonotype was seen only once. The V gene is TRBV6-1, the J gene TRBJ1-1; 8 bases agree with TRBD1. V shed 5 bases and J 1 base; nucleotides not matched to a gene: 9. Per the germline V gene, CDR1 is MNHNS and CDR2 is SASEGT. CDR3 length: 16 residues. The CDR3 sequence is CASSYPSGTGNTEAFF. CDR3 coding DNA: TGTGCCAGCAGTTACCCATCCGGGACAGGGAACACTGAAGCTTTCTTT.

CDR3 region: CSAITGGPAEAFF. The CDR3 DNA follows: TGCAGTGCTATTACAGGGGGCCCGGCTGAAGCTTTCTTT. The chain joins TRBV20-1 to TRBJ1-1, with 9 bases lining up with TRBD1. With 4 bases clipped from V and 6 bases from J, the junction kept 6 bases outside the gene matches. In germline, CDR1 is DFQATT, CDR2 SNEGSKA (reference sequence). The CDR3 loop spans 13 amino acids.

This clonotype turned up a few times. The chain uses TRBV29-1 and TRBJ1-1, with 7 bases fitting TRBD1. The CDR3 covers 13 residues. Per germline, CDR1 SQVTM and CDR2 ANQGSEA. V was pared by 4 bases and J by 5 bases, with 7 bases of the junction left unmatched. CDR3 in DNA: TGCAGCGTTGGGACCGACAGGGTAACTGAAGCTTTCTTT. This encodes CSVGTDRVTEAFF. The full variable domain, its missing parts supplied by reference TRBV29-1 and TRBJ1-1, is SAVISQKPSRDICQRGTSLTIQCQVDSQVTMMFWYRQQPGQSLTLIATANQGSEATYESGFVIDKFPISRPNLTFSTLTVSNMSPEDSSIYLCSVGTDRVTEAFFGQGTRLTVV.

This clonotype was detected a few times. A much bigger clone sits one base away, suggesting this may be a read error. Since the CDR3 does not end with the conserved phenylalanine or tryptophan, this likely comes from a read error. The chain carries TRBV29-1 and TRBJ1-1; TRBD1 might be the D (6 bases). This CDR3 region has 12 residues. Between the trimmed V and J ends, which lost 3 bases and 4 bases, there was a span of 9 bases. Looked up from germline, CDR1 is SQVTM and CDR2 is ANQGSEA. The CDR3 loop is CSVDARGTEAFL. The DNA for the CDR3 is TGCAGCGTTGATGCCAGGGGCACTGAAGCTTTCCTT.

V gene TRBV10-3 combines with J gene TRBJ2-6; no firm D call. This CDR3 comprises 14 residues. Per germline, CDR1 ENHRY and CDR2 SYGVKD. The ends were cut back, 4 bases at V and 10 bases at J, with 14 bases in the middle. The CDR3 spells CAISAPTPANVLTF. The CDR3 bases are TGTGCCATCAGTGCTCCGACTCCAGCTAACGTCCTGACTTTC.

This clonotype was counted many times. V gene TRBV29-1 combines with J gene TRBJ2-5; D call uncertain. The CDR3 length is 14 residues. V was cut by 1 base and J by 1 base, with 10 bases left in between. Germline loops: CDR1 SQVTM, CDR2 ANQGSEA. CDR3 coding DNA: TGCAGCGTTGAAGCTCCTCTCTTCCAAGAGACCCAGTACTTC. The encoded protein is CSVEAPLFQETQYF.

This clonotype appeared many times. The chain couples TRBV7-2 to TRBJ1-3; D unresolved. Germline assignment: CDR1 SGHTA and CDR2 FQGNSA. The CDR3 is 14 residues long. With 6 bases removed from V and 0 bases from J, the gap between germline ends came to 9 bases. The CDR3 sequence: CASSLGLSGNTIYF. CDR3 nucleotide sequence: TGTGCCAGCAGTTTGGGCCTCTCTGGAAACACCATATATTTT.

This clonotype was counted ten times or more. The chain links TRBV10-1 to TRBJ2-2; 8 positions agree with TRBD1. Germline V gene sequence: CDR1 WNHNN, CDR2 SYGVQD (reference sequence). The CDR3 spans 15 residues. The J segment lost 0 bases and the V segment lost 4 bases, leaving 1 base of the junction unmatched. CDR3 sequence: CASSGTGTNTGELFF. The DNA of the CDR3 is TGCGCCAGCAGTGGGACAGGGACGAACACCGGGGAGCTGTTTTTT.

The chain carries TRBV24-1 and TRBJ1-3; a weak D match, TRBD1 (5 bases). The CDR3 runs to 15 residues. Germline V lookup: CDR1 KGHDR, CDR2 SFDVKD. V lost 4 bases, J lost 15 bases, and 24 bases lay in between. In DNA form, the CDR3 reads TGTGCCACCAGTGAGCCGGGACTAGCGGGAGGCGGCGAATATTTT. This encodes CATSEPGLAGGGEYF.

In regard to this clonotype: With a much larger clone just one base away, this may be a read error. This chain joins TRBV20-1 and TRBJ1-5; perhaps TRBD1 as D (6 bases). Per germline, CDR1 DFQATT and CDR2 SNEGSKA (reference sequence). The V end lost 1 base, the J end lost 2 bases, and 12 bases lay between the germline ends. The CDR3 contains 15 residues. CDR3 nucleotide sequence: TGCAGTGCTAGAGGGGACGGGGGGCGCAATCAGCCCCAGCATTTT. This codes for CSARGDGGRNQPQHF.

CDR3 DNA: TGTGCCAGCAGGGGCAGGGAGAACTACGAGCAGTACTTC. This encodes CASRGRENYEQYF. This chain connects TRBV7-2 to TRBJ2-7; the D gene could be TRBD1 or TRBD2 (5 bases each). V dropped 6 bases and J dropped 3 bases, with 12 bases sitting between them. Germline loops: CDR1 SGHTA, CDR2 FQGNSA. The CDR3 is made up of 13 amino acids.

About this clonotype: At one end, the junction sequence differs from germline, possibly due to a read error. V gene TRBV19 combines with J gene TRBJ1-5, with 8 bases fitting TRBD1. Germline loops: CDR1 LNHDA, CDR2 SQIVND (reference sequence). CDR3 length: 14 residues. The DNA for the CDR3 is TGTGGCAGTAGTGCGGGACAGGGCAATCAGCCCCAGCATTTT. Translation gives CGSSAGQGNQPQHF.

The CDR3 sequence: CASRPGGEKLFF. The DNA for the CDR3 is TGTGCCAGCAGGCCAGGGGGTGAAAAACTGTTTTTT. The chain combines TRBV12-3 or TRBV12-4 with TRBJ1-4; 7 bases agree with TRBD1. After removal of 6 bases from V and 7 bases from J, the junction contained 2 bases not matched to a gene. The CDR3 covers 12 residues.

This clonotype turned up a few times. J is TRBJ1-4 and V is TRBV5-4; D is uncertain. The V gene's germline CDR1 is SGHNT and CDR2 YYREEE (reference sequence). CDR3 length equals 14 residues. V was trimmed by 0 bases and J by 5 bases, leaving 8 bases between them. CDR3 in amino acids: CASSLVTENEKLFF. The DNA of the CDR3 is TGTGCCAGCAGCTTGGTGACTGAGAATGAAAAACTGTTTTTT.

This clonotype was seen only a few times. The V gene is TRBV7-9, the J gene TRBJ1-2; D is perhaps TRBD1 (5 bases). This CDR3 has 13 residues. CDR1 is SEHNR, CDR2 FQNEAQ, per germline (reference sequence). The V gene lost 3 bases and the J gene lost 7 bases, with 12 bases spanning the gap. The CDR3: CASSLWGLGGYTF. CDR3 sequence (DNA): TGTGCCAGCAGCTTGTGGGGCCTCGGTGGCTACACCTTC.

This clonotype appeared many times. This chain joins TRBV6-6 and TRBJ1-5; TRBD1 agrees at 7 bases. After removal of 5 bases from V and 7 bases from J, the junction contained 5 bases not matched to a gene. The CDR3 totals 13 residues. The germline gives CDR1 MNHNY, CDR2 SVGAGI (reference sequence). DNA for the CDR3: TGTGCCAGCAGTCCTACAGGGGAGCAGCCCCAGCATTTT. Its translation: CASSPTGEQPQHF.

V is TRBV9 and J is TRBJ1-6, with D possibly matching TRBD1 (5 bases). Germline CDR1 is SGDLS and CDR2 is YYNGEE. V lost 7 bases and J 7 bases, leaving 12 bases between the germline ends. CDR3 length: 13 residues. The CDR3 nucleotides read TGTGCCAGCGGGGGTCGAGGGAATTCACCCCTCCACTTT. Protein product: CASGGRGNSPLHF.

The chain has TRBV19 and TRBJ2-7; D is uncertain. The CDR3 is 13 amino acids. V was cut by 1 base and J by 4 bases, with 8 bases left in between. Germline V gives CDR1 LNHDA, CDR2 SQIVND (reference sequence). CDR3 DNA: TGTGCCAGTAGTATAGGCAGAGAATACGAGCAGTACTTC. Translation: CASSIGREYEQYF.

The genes are TRBV5-1 and TRBJ2-7, with 9 bases that match TRBD1. The CDR3 consists of 15 residues. V was pared by 4 bases and J by 3 bases, with 8 bases of the junction left unmatched. The germline gives CDR1 SGHRS, CDR2 YFSETQ. CDR3 protein: CASSGTQGADYEQYF. The CDR3 coding sequence is TGCGCCAGCAGCGGGACACAGGGGGCAGACTACGAGCAGTACTTC.

This chain uses TRBV7-2 with TRBJ1-2, with TRBD1 matching over 8 bases. V trimming: 3 bases; J trimming: 7 bases; junction bases outside the gene matches: 7. Germline assignment: CDR1 SGHTA and CDR2 FQGNSA. CDR3 length equals 14 residues. The CDR3 nucleotides read TGTGCCAGCAGCTTGGTAGGCACAGGGGGTGGCTACACCTTC. Protein sequence: CASSLVGTGGGYTF.

The V call is TRBV19, the J call TRBJ2-7; weak D call: TRBD2 (5 bases). The CDR3 covers 13 residues. With 4 bases removed from V and 2 bases from J, the gap between germline ends came to 9 bases. Germline CDR1 and CDR2: LNHDA and SQIVND (reference sequence). CDR3 loop: CASSRPGAYEQYF. DNA of the CDR3: TGTGCCAGTAGTAGACCCGGGGCCTACGAGCAGTACTTC.

This clonotype showed up many times. The chain combines TRBV10-3 with TRBJ1-3; unclear D gene. The CDR3 sequence is 16 residues long. Germline assignment: CDR1 ENHRY and CDR2 SYGVKD. Trimming shortened V by 3 bases and J by 0 bases, and 12 bases separated the two germline ends. The CDR3 DNA is TGTGCCATCAGTGATTACAGCCGAACCTCTGGAAACACCATATATTTT. Its protein is CAISDYSRTSGNTIYF.

The rearrangement uses TRBV6-5 and TRBJ2-7; the match to TRBD1 covers 9 bases. With 2 bases clipped from V and 3 bases from J, the junction kept 14 bases outside the gene matches. Per the germline V gene, CDR1 is MNHEY and CDR2 is SVGAGI. This CDR3 region has 18 residues. CDR3 amino acids: CASSYLNPLPTGGYEQYF. CDR3 nucleotides: TGTGCCAGCAGTTACCTTAACCCTCTTCCGACAGGGGGCTACGAGCAGTACTTC.

The V call is TRBV20-1, the J call TRBJ1-1; D is ambiguous. Germline V gene sequence: CDR1 DFQATT, CDR2 SNEGSKA (reference sequence). Trimming removed 5 bases at V and 1 base at J, with 14 bases between. CDR3 length: 14 amino acids. CDR3 amino acids: CSARLQSPNTEAFF. In nucleotides, the CDR3 is TGCAGTGCTCGGCTACAGAGCCCGAACACTGAAGCTTTCTTT.

This clonotype was detected ten times or more. The chain combines TRBV29-1 with TRBJ1-2; D not certain. V shed 3 bases and J shed 4 bases, with 6 bases lying between them. Germline CDR1 reads SQVTM; CDR2 reads ANQGSEA. The CDR3 runs 11 residues. The CDR3 DNA reads TGCAGCGTTGATTGGCTCTATGGCTACACCTTC. Translation: CSVDWLYGYTF. The complete variable domain, with remaining parts taken from reference TRBV29-1 and TRBJ1-2, reads SAVISQKPSRDICQRGTSLTIQCQVDSQVTMMFWYRQQPGQSLTLIATANQGSEATYESGFVIDKFPISRPNLTFSTLTVSNMSPEDSSIYLCSVDWLYGYTFGSGTRLTVV.

Ten or more counts support this clonotype. V gene TRBV19 combines with J gene TRBJ1-5; D may be TRBD1 (5 bases). The ends were cut back, 2 bases at V and 2 bases at J, with 13 bases in the middle. The CDR3 loop spans 16 amino acids. CDR1 LNHDA and CDR2 SQIVND come from the germline V gene (reference sequence). The CDR3 DNA reads TGTGCCAGTAGTATACGGGCAGGGCAGGGCAATCAGCCCCAGCATTTT. Amino acids: CASSIRAGQGNQPQHF.

Of note for this clonotype: One junction end disagrees with the germline gene, perhaps due to a read error. The chain couples TRBV6-5 to TRBJ2-7; maybe TRBD2 (5 bases). Germline V CDR1 and CDR2: MNHEY, SVGAGI. The CDR3 has 15 residues. The CDR3 here is CAISYSAGLSYEQYF. The CDR3 DNA follows: TGTGCCATCAGTTACTCTGCGGGCCTCTCCTACGAGCAGTACTTC.

Of note for this clonotype: At one of its ends the junction is not consistent with the germline gene, which may arise from a read error. The genes are TRBV13 and TRBJ2-5; D perhaps matches TRBD1 (6 bases). From germline, CDR1 is PRHDT and CDR2 FYEKMQ (reference sequence). This CDR3 region has 13 residues. In DNA, the CDR3 is TGTGCCACCAGCAGACAAGGGGGAGAGACCCAGTACTTC. Its protein product is CATSRQGGETQYF.

The chain carries TRBV19 and TRBJ2-3; D is undetermined. CDR1 is LNHDA, CDR2 SQIVND, per germline (reference sequence). This CDR3 is built from 13 residues. The V gene lost 3 bases and the J gene lost 2 bases, with 6 bases spanning the gap. CDR3 residues: CASSIRFTDTQYF. CDR3 DNA sequence: TGTGCCAGTAGTATTCGGTTCACAGATACGCAGTATTTT.

The chain combines TRBV10-3 with TRBJ2-5; 7 nucleotides match TRBD1. The germline CDR1 and CDR2 sequences are ENHRY and SYGVKD. The length of the CDR3 is 16 residues. After removal of 6 bases from V and 0 bases from J, the junction contained 10 bases not matched to a gene. CDR3 sequence reads: CAISVAGGRDQETQYF. CDR3 nucleotides: TGTGCCATCAGCGTTGCAGGGGGTCGAGACCAAGAGACCCAGTACTTC.